The 9 T cell receptor beta chains given below trace back to one sample, sequenced in a study of technical replicates of blood from a handful of donors. Produced via immunoSEQ multiplex PCR; TCRdb's table is partial and in-frame only. The sample has 75,000 to 100,000 clones, approximately 90% seen once. Sequenced: T cells isolated from PBMCs. All receptors come from a human donor in good health.

The chain couples TRBV4-2 to TRBJ2-1; 12 nucleotides match TRBD2. Germline V gives CDR1 LGHNA, CDR2 YNFKEQ. The CDR3 runs to 16 residues. The V segment lost 6 bases and the J segment 1 base; nucleotides outside the gene matches: 4. CDR3 sequence reads: CASSPGTSGSYNEQFF. The CDR3, as DNA: TGTGCCAGCAGTCCCGGGACTAGCGGGTCCTACAATGAGCAGTTCTTC.

The J gene is TRBJ1-6, the V gene TRBV5-4; D possibly corresponds to TRBD1 (5 bases). The CDR3 loop spans 14 amino acids. Looked up from germline, CDR1 is SGHNT and CDR2 is YYREEE (reference sequence). V lost 3 bases and J 7 bases, leaving 11 bases between the germline ends. The CDR3: CASSWDRGNSPLHF. In DNA, the CDR3 is TGTGCCAGCAGCTGGGACCGGGGGAATTCACCCCTCCACTTT.

The J gene is TRBJ2-7, the V gene TRBV27, with D tentatively TRBD1 (5 bases). Germline assignment: CDR1 MNHEY and CDR2 SMNVEV (reference sequence). V lost 5 bases to trimming and J lost 2 bases, with 10 bases between them. The length of the CDR3 is 13 residues. As DNA, the CDR3 is TGTGCCAGCAGTCCAACAGGACCCTACGAGCAGTACTTC. It yields the protein CASSPTGPYEQYF.

This sequence joins TRBV9 and TRBJ2-6; D might be TRBD1 (7 bases). Trimming removed 4 bases at V and 2 bases at J, with 19 bases between. The CDR3 is made up of 18 amino acids. Germline V gene lookup returns CDR1 SGDLS and CDR2 YYNGEE. CDR3 nucleotide sequence: TGTGCCAGCAGCCCCCGATTGACAGGGAGGACTGGGGCCAACGTCCTGACTTTC. Amino acid sequence: CASSPRLTGRTGANVLTF.

This chain uses TRBV19 with TRBJ2-7; 9 nucleotides match TRBD2. Germline CDR1 is LNHDA and CDR2 is SQIVND (reference sequence). The CDR3 sequence is 13 residues long. Trimming took 5 bases from V and 3 from J; bases not matched to a gene: 2. CDR3 coding DNA: TGTGCCAGTAGTGGGACTAGCAGCTACGAGCAGTACTTC. This translates into CASSGTSSYEQYF.

This clone came up once. The chain recombines TRBV5-1 with TRBJ2-3, with 8 bases aligning to TRBD2. The length of the CDR3 is 15 residues. The junction had 2 bases not matched to a gene; V was cut back by 2 bases and J by 0 bases. Germline lookup yields CDR1 SGHRS and CDR2 YFSETQ. The CDR3 reads CASSFSGVSTDTQYF. In DNA, the CDR3 is TGCGCCAGCAGCTTTAGCGGGGTGAGCACAGATACGCAGTATTTT. Full variable domain (rest looked up from reference TRBV5-1 and TRBJ2-3): KAGVTQTPRYLIKTRGQQVTLSCSPISGHRSVSWYQQTPGQGLQFLFEYFSETQRNKGNFPGRFSGRQFSNSRSEMNVSTLELGDSALYLCASSFSGVSTDTQYFGPGTRLTVL.

The chain joins TRBV7-9 to TRBJ2-2; a possible D gene is TRBD1 (6 bases). The CDR3 spans 16 residues. CDR1 and CDR2 (germline): SEHNR, FQNEAQ (reference sequence). Trimming pared 11 bases from V and 5 bases from J, leaving 24 bases between. DNA for the CDR3: TGTGCCCGAGGGACGGCTCCAGGGGTATGGACCGGGGAGCTGTTTTTT. This gives the protein CARGTAPGVWTGELFF.

The V call is TRBV6-5, the J call TRBJ2-7; 7 nucleotides align to TRBD1. Germline V gene data show CDR1 as MNHEY and CDR2 as SVGAGI. This CDR3 is 14 amino acids long. With V trimmed by 4 bases and J by 2 bases, 5 bases remained unmatched. CDR3 sequence reads: CASSLTGETYEQYF. CDR3 DNA: TGTGCCAGCAGTTTAACAGGGGAAACCTACGAGCAGTACTTC.

Only one count was recorded for this clone. The J gene is TRBJ2-2, the V gene TRBV19; 9 nucleotides line up with TRBD2. Germline V gene lookup returns CDR1 LNHDA and CDR2 SQIVND (reference sequence). After removal of 0 bases from V and 0 bases from J, the junction contained 5 bases not matched to a gene. CDR3 length: 18 residues. The CDR3, as DNA: TGTGCCAGTAGTATAGACCCGCGGGAGGGCGCGAACACCGGGGAGCTGTTTTTT. It encodes CASSIDPREGANTGELFF.